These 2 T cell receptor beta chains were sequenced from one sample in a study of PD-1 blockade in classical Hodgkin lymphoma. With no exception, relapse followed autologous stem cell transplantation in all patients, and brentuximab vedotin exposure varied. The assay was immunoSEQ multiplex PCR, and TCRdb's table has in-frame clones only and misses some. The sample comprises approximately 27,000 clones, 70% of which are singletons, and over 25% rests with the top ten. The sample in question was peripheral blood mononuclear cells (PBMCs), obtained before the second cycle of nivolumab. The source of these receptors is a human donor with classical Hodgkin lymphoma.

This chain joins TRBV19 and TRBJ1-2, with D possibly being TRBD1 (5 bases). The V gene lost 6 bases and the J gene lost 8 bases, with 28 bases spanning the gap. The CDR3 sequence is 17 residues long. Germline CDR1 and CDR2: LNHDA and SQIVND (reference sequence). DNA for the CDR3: TGTGCCAGTAGCCAACTACATACAGGATTACCGACGGGCGGCTACACCTTC. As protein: CASSQLHTGLPTGGYTF.

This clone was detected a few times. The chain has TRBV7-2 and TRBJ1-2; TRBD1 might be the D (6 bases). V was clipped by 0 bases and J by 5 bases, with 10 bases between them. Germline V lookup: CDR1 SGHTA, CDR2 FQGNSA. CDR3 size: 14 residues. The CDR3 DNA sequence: TGTGCCAGCAGCTTAGCGGGGGGACAATATGGCTACACCTTC. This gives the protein CASSLAGGQYGYTF. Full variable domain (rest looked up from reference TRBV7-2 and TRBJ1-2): GAGVSQSPSNKVTEKGKDVELRCDPISGHTALYWYRQSLGQGLEFLIYFQGNSAPDKSGLPSDRFSAERTGGSVSTLTIQRTQQEDSAVYLCASSLAGGQYGYTFGSGTRLTVV.